Shown below are 13 T cell receptor beta chains from a single sample sequenced in a study of CD8 T cells in ankylosing spondylitis. The study's findings and limits: Made up of eight or nine highly homologous variants, a TCR beta motif appeared characteristic of ankylosing spondylitis blood.

For these TCRs, the target antigens are not known. TCRdb re-analysed the 5' RACE reads in MiXCR, keeping a single row per CDR3 protein. The profile covers some 800,000 distinct CDR3 sequences, with approximately 12% appearing a single time and less than 0.65% taken by the ten largest. Sequences were obtained from blood, either unsorted or a sorted T cell fraction (not recorded which). These receptors were obtained from a male donor with ankylosing spondylitis.

Only a few counts were recorded for this clonotype. The rearrangement joins TRBV5-1 to TRBJ2-3; 7 bases align to TRBD2. The CDR3 contains 15 residues. The trim removed 4 bases at V and 8 bases at J, leaving 13 bases unmatched. In germline, CDR1 is SGHRS, CDR2 YFSETQ. CDR3 DNA sequence: TGCGCCAGCAGCCCAGGACTAGTTTTGGTCGGTACGCAGTATTTT. Residues: CASSPGLVLVGTQYF.

The chain is built from TRBV20-1 and TRBJ2-7, with 9 bases identical to TRBD2. The germline gives CDR1 DFQATT, CDR2 SNEGSKA (reference sequence). This CDR3 comprises 17 residues. Trimming removed 6 bases from V and 7 bases from J; junction bases left unmatched: 22. CDR3 loop: CSAHPPRLAVGGREQYF. DNA of the CDR3: TGCAGTGCCCATCCACCCCGACTAGCGGTAGGAGGTAGAGAGCAGTACTTC.

This chain uses TRBV7-9 with TRBJ2-5, with 9 bases aligning to TRBD2. V lost 6 bases, J lost 5 bases, and 7 bases stayed unmatched. CDR3 length equals 14 residues. Germline CDR1 reads SEHNR; CDR2 reads FQNEAQ (reference sequence). As DNA, the CDR3 is TGTGCCAGCAGATACCGAAGCGGGAGGGAGACCCAGTACTTC. It translates to CASRYRSGRETQYF.

This clonotype was detected a few times. The chain is built from TRBV20-1 and TRBJ2-7; D gene ambiguous. The V gene's germline CDR1 is DFQATT and CDR2 SNEGSKA (reference sequence). The CDR3 has 15 residues. V was cut by 3 bases and J by 4 bases, with 19 bases left in between. CDR3 amino acids: CSASREVEWMYEQYF. CDR3 nucleotide sequence: TGCAGTGCTAGTCGCGAAGTGGAATGGATGTACGAGCAGTACTTC.

The rearrangement uses TRBV18 and TRBJ2-1; TRBD2 aligns across 8 bases. Germline values: CDR1 KGHSH, CDR2 LQKENI. The CDR3 contains 16 residues. Trimming cost V 3 bases and J 3 bases; bases outside gene matches: 7. CDR3 residues: CASSPLLAGLYNEQFF. In nucleotides, the CDR3 is TGTGCCAGCTCACCCCTATTAGCGGGACTCTACAATGAGCAGTTCTTC.

Of note for this clonotype: The conserved phenylalanine or tryptophan normally closing the CDR3 is absent here, so this likely arose from a read error. The chain joins TRBV28 to TRBJ1-1; tentative D call: TRBD1 (5 bases). This CDR3 spans 13 amino acids. V lost 8 bases and J lost 0, with 10 bases in between. The germline gives CDR1 MDHEN, CDR2 SYDVKM. The CDR3: CASGTELNTEAFL. The DNA for the CDR3 is TGTGCCAGCGGGACGGAATTGAACACTGAAGCTTTCCTT.

The chain couples TRBV11-1 to TRBJ2-1, with D tentatively TRBD1 (7 bases). V was shortened by 4 bases and J by 1 base, with 23 bases between the two germline ends. CDR3 length equals 19 residues. Germline CDR1 reads SGHAT; CDR2 reads FQDESV (reference sequence). The CDR3 protein is CASSSFTIRQGGSYNEQFF. CDR3 DNA sequence: TGTGCCAGCAGCTCATTTACCATTAGACAGGGAGGATCCTACAATGAGCAGTTCTTC.

The V gene is TRBV20-1, the J gene TRBJ2-5; 7 nucleotides match TRBD2. This CDR3 is 15 amino acids long. J gave up 5 bases and V 0 bases, and 9 bases lay outside the gene matches. Germline CDR1 reads DFQATT; CDR2 reads SNEGSKA (reference sequence). The CDR3 loop reads CSARDSGRATETQYF. The CDR3 bases are TGCAGTGCTAGAGACTCTGGGAGGGCCACGGAGACCCAGTACTTC.

The chain recombines TRBV5-1 with TRBJ1-2; D gene ambiguous. V lost 1 base and J 8 bases, leaving 15 bases between the germline ends. CDR1 and CDR2 (germline): SGHRS, YFSETQ. CDR3 length: 14 amino acids. The CDR3, as DNA: TGCGCCAGCAGCTTGAATCCCCGCAAATCGGGCTACACCTTC. Amino acid sequence: CASSLNPRKSGYTF.

This clonotype has ten or more counts. V and J are TRBV27 and TRBJ1-1, with TRBD1 as a possible D gene (5 bases). Trimming removed 5 bases from V and 0 bases from J, with 16 bases in between. CDR1 and CDR2 (germline): MNHEY, SMNVEV (reference sequence). There are 16 residues in the CDR3. The CDR3 protein is CASSPRSRGVNTEAFF. The CDR3 coding sequence is TGTGCCAGCAGTCCACGATCGAGGGGAGTGAACACTGAAGCTTTCTTT.

This clonotype was observed a few times. This chain joins TRBV20-1 and TRBJ1-4, with D unresolved. V was clipped by 4 bases and J by 4 bases, with 10 bases between them. The CDR3 runs 13 residues. Germline V CDR1 and CDR2: DFQATT, SNEGSKA (reference sequence). CDR3 sequence reads: CSANIQSNEKLFF. CDR3 nucleotide sequence: TGCAGTGCTAACATACAGAGTAATGAAAAACTGTTTTTT.

This sequence joins TRBV5-1 and TRBJ2-5; perhaps TRBD1 as D (5 bases). Per germline, CDR1 SGHRS and CDR2 YFSETQ. The CDR3 loop spans 13 amino acids. V was clipped by 4 bases and J by 1 base, with 8 bases between them. The CDR3 DNA reads as TGCGCCAGCAGCAGACAGCCCCAAGAGACCCAGTACTTC. Translated, it gives CASSRQPQETQYF.

This clonotype was counted a few times. CDR3 amino acids: CRAQGGLYNEQFF. The CDR3 DNA reads TGCAGAGCCCAGGGGGGGCTATACAATGAGCAGTTCTTC. The chain combines TRBV20-1 with TRBJ2-1; the D call may be TRBD1 or TRBD2 (7 bases each). This CDR3 region has 13 residues. Germline V gives CDR1 DFQATT, CDR2 SNEGSKA (reference sequence).